This TCR beta chain was recovered during a study of T cells in Graves' hyperthyroidism and ophthalmopathy. Whole-study findings and limits: Most clonotypes expanded in the thyroid (above 0.001) were also present in blood. The model foresaw ophthalmopathy a median around seven months prior to onset.

Germline V CDR1 and CDR2: SEHNR, FQNEAQ (reference sequence). V was clipped by 4 bases and J by 1 base, with 10 bases between them. The CDR3 contains 14 residues. Amplified TCR beta CDR3 regions derived from RNA transcripts. HTBI primers drove first-round RT-PCR of the TCR CDR3. TCRdb ran MiXCR on the multiplex PCR reads and lists one entry per CDR3 protein. The data contain 540,000 or so distinct CDR3 sequences, 46% of them singletons. This clonotype has at least ten counts. What it binds is not known. The chain employs TRBV7-9 and TRBJ2-5; D is unresolved. This clonotype was obtained from an adult woman with Graves' disease, either hyperthyroidism or ophthalmopathy (not recorded which). The sequencing sample was made of peripheral blood or thyroid tissue (not recorded which). The CDR3 loop is CASSSGLAQETQYF. CDR3 bases: TGTGCCAGCAGCTCCGGATTGGCCCAAGAGACCCAGTACTTC. Full variable domain (outside the CDR3, taken from reference TRBV7-9 and TRBJ2-5): DTGVSQNPRHKITKRGQNVTFRCDPISEHNRLYWYRQTLGQGPEFLTYFQNEAQLEKSRLLSDRFSAERPKGSFSTLEIQRTEQGDSAMYLCASSSGLAQETQYFGPGTRLLVL.